The clone carrying this T cell receptor beta chain was recorded a few times. What it recognizes is unknown. For TCR, cDNA came from 5'RACE template switching, which added a universal primer site and UMIs. Each CDR3 protein gets one entry after TCRdb re-called the 5' RACE reads with MiXCR. Among a few hundred thousand distinct CDR3 sequences listed, around 21% were seen once. This record belongs to a study of T cells after yellow fever vaccination. This CDR3 has 14 residues. Germline V gene sequence: CDR1 LGHNA, CDR2 YSLEER. V dropped 1 base and J dropped 5 bases, with 11 bases sitting between them. Study-wide results and limits: Researchers report a weaker secondary response that nonetheless peaked faster, day 5 versus 15. Only a small proportion of the clonotypes turned up in both the CD4 and the CD8 compartments, likely arising from convergent recombination.

The sequence derives from a young man who received the YFV17D yellow fever vaccine. The chain carries TRBV4-3 and TRBJ2-5; no definite D call. Sample: PBMCs, taken 15 days after the yellow fever booster vaccination. CDR3 DNA sequence: TGCGCCAGCAGCCAAGCGTCTAATTGGGAGACCCAGTACTTC. It codes for CASSQASNWETQYF.